A single count supports the clone carrying this T cell receptor (beta chain). Repertoires were generated with immunoSEQ multiplex PCR, while TCRdb's copy carries only in-frame clones and drops some. The sample records 200,000 to 250,000 clones, just over 90% being singletons. This sample stems from a study of T cell responses to AZD1222 COVID-19 vaccine. The CDR3 loop spans 13 amino acids. Deletions cut 4 bases from V and 6 bases from J, with 9 bases between. Germline V CDR1 and CDR2: LGHDT, YNNKEL (reference sequence). The source of this sequence is an adult in good health. This specimen consisted of peripheral blood, obtained on day 0 of MenACWY control vaccination. This rearrangement joins TRBV3-1 (or the pseudogene TRBV3-2) to TRBJ2-2, with a tentative D call TRBD2 (7 bases). The CDR3 is CASSPGGPGELFF. As DNA, the CDR3 is TGTGCCAGCAGCCCGGGGGGCCCCGGGGAGCTGTTTTTT.